This T cell receptor beta chain derives from a study of blood T cell repertoires in COVID-19. CDR3 length: 14 residues. V lost 2 bases and J lost 3; bases outside the gene matches: 4. Germline-derived CDR1 and CDR2 are MNHEY and SMNVEV (reference sequence). In the original workflow: Quantification of nucleated cells was approximated via reference gene primer amplification. TCRdb keeps only in-frame clones here, not all; method: immunoSEQ multiplex PCR. V and J calls and clone size are copied from that table; D and trimming were computed from the DNA. The sample lists about 200,000 clones, roughly nine tenths occurring once.

Material for sequencing was peripheral blood. The clonotype originates from a man in his 60s with COVID-19, enrolled during active disease. This chain links TRBV27 with TRBJ2-7, with 7 bases identical to TRBD2. CDR3 in amino acids: CASSLESSGYEQYF. The DNA of the CDR3 is TGTGCCAGCAGTTTAGAGTCTAGCGGCTACGAGCAGTACTTC.